Listed here are 27 T cell receptor beta chains from one sample, sequenced in a study of PD-1 blockade in classical Hodgkin lymphoma. Repertoires were generated with immunoSEQ multiplex PCR, while TCRdb's copy carries only in-frame clones and drops some. The sample includes around 1,500 clones, around two thirds of them seen just once. Every patient experienced relapse after autologous stem cell transplantation, and brentuximab vedotin exposure varied. After thawing, PBMCs were subjected to magnetic negative selection to isolate CD8+ T cells. Sequences were derived from CD8+ T cells from blood, sampled at baseline. The receptor set was obtained from a human donor with classical Hodgkin lymphoma.

The chain is built from TRBV28 and TRBJ2-5, with D unresolved. The germline V gene encodes CDR1 MDHEN and CDR2 SYDVKM. The CDR3 loop spans 14 amino acids. V lost 5 bases and J lost 0, with 10 bases in between. The DNA for the CDR3 is TGTGCCAGCAGTCCTCAGGATTACCAAGAGACCCAGTACTTC. The encoded protein is CASSPQDYQETQYF.

The rearrangement links TRBV5-8 to TRBJ1-5; 7 bases line up with TRBD1. The germline CDR1 and CDR2 sequences are SGHTS and YDEGEE. The CDR3 extends over 16 amino acids. V dropped 6 bases and J dropped 0; count of bases not matched to a gene: 9. This chain's CDR3 is CASTQEQGHSNQPQHF. In DNA form, the CDR3 reads TGTGCCAGCACCCAGGAACAGGGGCATAGCAATCAGCCCCAGCATTTT.

The sample holds a few counts of this clone. The chain carries TRBV25-1 and TRBJ2-1, with D maybe TRBD2 (5 bases). This CDR3 has 11 residues. The V gene lost 7 bases and the J gene lost 8 bases, with 9 bases spanning the gap. Germline V CDR1 and CDR2: MGHDK, SYGVNS. The CDR3 coding sequence is TGTGCCAGCACTGTGGGAGATGAGCAGTTCTTC. It codes for CASTVGDEQFF.

This rearrangement joins TRBV2 to TRBJ2-1; 7 nucleotides match TRBD1. The ends lost 5 bases at V and 0 bases at J; junction bases unmatched: 4. The germline V gene has CDR1 SNHLY and CDR2 FYNNEI. The CDR3 has 15 amino acids. For the CDR3, the DNA is TGTGCCAGCAGTCGCCGGGACAGCTCCTACAATGAGCAGTTCTTC. Its translation: CASSRRDSSYNEQFF. The variable domain in full, completed from reference TRBV2 and TRBJ2-1, reads EPEVTQTPSHQVTQMGQEVILRCVPISNHLYFYWYRQILGQKVEFLVSFYNNEISEKSEIFDDQFSVERPDGSNFTLKIRSTKLEDSAMYFCASSRRDSSYNEQFFGPGTRLTVL.

V usage is TRBV5-6 and J usage is TRBJ2-1, with 8 bases identical to TRBD2. J lost 8 bases, V lost 0 bases, and 7 bases had no gene match. The CDR3 extends over 15 amino acids. CDR1 is SGHDT and CDR2 is YYEEEE in the germline V gene. DNA for the CDR3: TGTGCCAGCAGCTTGGGAAGCGGGAGTCCGTATGAGCAGTTCTTC. Its protein is CASSLGSGSPYEQFF.

The CDR3 spells CASSYFGGTEAFF. CDR3 bases: TGTGCCAGCAGTTACTTCGGTGGCACTGAAGCTTTCTTT. J is TRBJ1-1 and V is TRBV6-5, with D unresolved. V was pared by 1 base and J by 4 bases, with 7 bases between. Germline loops: CDR1 MNHEY, CDR2 SVGAGI. This CDR3 region has 13 residues.

The chain joins TRBV28 to TRBJ2-3; 7 bases fit TRBD2. This CDR3 contains 16 residues. The germline gives CDR1 MDHEN, CDR2 SYDVKM. J lost 2 bases, V lost 8 bases, and 13 bases had no gene match. The CDR3 sequence: CASGLPLAVLTDTQYF. The CDR3 DNA is TGTGCCAGCGGACTCCCGCTAGCGGTGCTCACAGATACGCAGTATTTT.

J is TRBJ2-1 and V is TRBV7-9; 7 bases are shared with TRBD2. The CDR3 is made up of 16 amino acids. V was pared by 1 base and J by 4 bases, with 7 bases of the junction left unmatched. CDR1 is SEHNR and CDR2 is FQNEAQ in the germline V gene (reference sequence). CDR3 nucleotides: TGTGCCAGCAGCTTAGGTTCGGGGGAGGGGTACAATGAGCAGTTCTTC. As protein: CASSLGSGEGYNEQFF.

The chain recombines TRBV21-1 with TRBJ2-2; the table gives TRBD1 as D, unverified against the DNA. TRBV21-1 is noted as a pseudogene. CDR3 length: 15 residues. DNA for the CDR3: TGTGCCAGCAGTGAATGGGCCCAGAACACCGGGGAGCTGTTTTTT. Translation: CASSEWAQNTGELFF.

The chain employs TRBV21-1 and TRBJ2-6; TRBD2, the table's D call, lacks a check against the DNA. TRBV21-1 is a pseudogene. CDR3 length: 20 residues. This chain's CDR3 is CASSKKAPAREASGANVLTF. CDR3 DNA: TGTGCCAGCAGCAAAAAGGCCCCCGCCCGGGAGGCTTCTGGGGCCAACGTCCTGACTTTC.

The V gene is TRBV6-9, the J gene TRBJ2-1, with 7 bases aligning to TRBD1. This CDR3 is built from 14 residues. CDR1 and CDR2 from the germline V gene are MNHGY and SVAAGI. J lost 4 bases, V lost 3 bases, and 3 bases had no gene match. The CDR3 reads CASSYSTGYNEQFF. DNA for the CDR3: TGTGCCAGCAGTTACTCGACAGGGTACAATGAGCAGTTCTTC.

This sequence joins TRBV10-3 and TRBJ2-2; TRBD2 matches at 7 bases. With 10 bases clipped from V and 1 base from J, the junction kept 3 bases outside the gene matches. The CDR3 totals 13 residues. Germline CDR1 and CDR2: ENHRY and SYGVKD. The CDR3 coding sequence is TGTGCCAGCGGCGGGGGGAACACCGGGGAGCTGTTTTTT. Its protein is CASGGGNTGELFF.

This clone came up a few times. V gene TRBV2 combines with J gene TRBJ2-3; 9 bases are a match to TRBD2. CDR3 length equals 14 residues. In germline, CDR1 is SNHLY, CDR2 FYNNEI. J was trimmed by 3 bases and V by 8 bases; bases with no gene match: 6. The DNA of the CDR3 is TGTGCCAGCGGGGGACTAGCCGGGACAGATACGCAGTATTTT. This encodes CASGGLAGTDTQYF.

This chain joins TRBV4-1 and TRBJ1-4, with unresolved D. The CDR3 length is 14 residues. Trimming took off 0 bases at V and 8 bases at J, with 10 bases between the two ends. Germline CDR1 and CDR2: MGHRA and YSYEKL. The CDR3 protein is CASSQDRLEEKLFF. DNA for the CDR3: TGCGCCAGCAGCCAAGATAGACTGGAGGAAAAACTGTTTTTT.

The chain couples TRBV19 to TRBJ2-1; no reliable D call. The length of the CDR3 is 16 residues. V dropped 0 bases and J dropped 4 bases, with 13 bases sitting between them. Germline V gene data show CDR1 as LNHDA and CDR2 as SQIVND (reference sequence). The CDR3 loop is CASSIDLGFMYNEQFF. Written as DNA, the CDR3 is TGTGCCAGTAGTATAGATCTGGGTTTCATGTACAATGAGCAGTTCTTC.

This chain connects TRBV28 to TRBJ1-5, with a tentative D call TRBD1 (5 bases). Per the germline V gene, CDR1 is MDHEN and CDR2 is SYDVKM. The CDR3 consists of 15 residues. V gave up 5 bases and J gave up 3 bases, with 14 bases separating them. CDR3 region: CASSIYLGVNQPQHF. The CDR3 DNA reads TGTGCCAGCAGTATCTATTTAGGGGTCAATCAGCCCCAGCATTTT.

The chain is built from TRBV2 and TRBJ1-5; D possibly corresponds to TRBD1 (5 bases). Trimming cost V 2 bases and J 5 bases, with 19 bases left between them. CDR1 and CDR2 (germline): SNHLY, FYNNEI. CDR3 size: 17 residues. The CDR3 DNA is TGTGCCAGCAGTGAAAGGCTCGGTTACAGGCTGTATCAGCCCCAGCATTTT. Its translation: CASSERLGYRLYQPQHF.

This clone showed up just once. The rearrangement joins TRBV27 to TRBJ1-1; D may be TRBD1 (5 bases). CDR3 size: 16 residues. CDR1 and CDR2 from the germline V gene are MNHEY and SMNVEV (reference sequence). V dropped 4 bases and J dropped 1 base, with 16 bases sitting between them. CDR3 coding DNA: TGTGCCAGCAGTTCCCTCACTTTAGACAGGAACACTGAAGCTTTCTTT. Translating it yields CASSSLTLDRNTEAFF.

This chain links TRBV11-2 with TRBJ2-7; no clear D gene. Trimming removed 5 bases at V and 3 bases at J, with 11 bases between. CDR1 is SGHAT and CDR2 is FQNNGV in the germline V gene. The CDR3 spans 13 residues. The CDR3 sequence is CASSQDWRYEQYF. CDR3 coding DNA: TGTGCCAGCAGCCAAGATTGGCGCTACGAGCAGTACTTC.

This clone is large. The chain is built from TRBV6-5 and TRBJ1-5; the D gene is possibly TRBD1 (5 bases). This CDR3 is built from 15 residues. Looked up from germline, CDR1 is MNHEY and CDR2 is SVGAGI. Trimming shortened V by 3 bases and J by 4 bases, and 13 bases separated the two germline ends. CDR3 DNA: TGTGCCAGCAGTTATACGGGGGAATGGAATCAGCCCCAGCATTTT. This sequence encodes CASSYTGEWNQPQHF.

The chain combines TRBV15 with TRBJ2-1; D is perhaps TRBD1 or TRBD2 (6 bases each). V gave up 3 bases and J gave up 1 base, with 13 bases separating them. CDR1 and CDR2 (germline): LNHNV, YYDKDF (reference sequence). This CDR3 comprises 16 residues. DNA of the CDR3: TGTGCCACCAGCAGCGGGGGCAGGGATTCCTACAATGAGCAGTTCTTC. Protein: CATSSGGRDSYNEQFF.

This clone was counted between two and nine times. The CDR3 DNA reads TGTGCCAGCAGCTCGATCTCTGGGACAGACGAGCAGTACTTC. Amino acid sequence: CASSSISGTDEQYF. The chain links TRBV27 to TRBJ2-7; TRBD1 aligns across 7 bases. CDR3 length: 14 amino acids. From germline, CDR1 is MNHEY and CDR2 SMNVEV (reference sequence). V was clipped by 6 bases and J by 5 bases; unmatched bases: 10.

The chain uses TRBV10-2 and TRBJ2-3; no definite D call. In germline, CDR1 is WSHSY, CDR2 SAAADI. The CDR3 covers 12 residues. The V end was cut by 0 bases, the J end by 6 bases, with 4 bases between. CDR3 in DNA: TGCGCCAGCAGTGAGTCGAGGGATACGCAGTATTTT. Translating gives CASSESRDTQYF.

The gene calls are TRBV25-1 and TRBJ1-1; possibly TRBD1 for D (6 bases). CDR1 and CDR2 from the germline V gene are MGHDK and SYGVNS. Trimming pared 7 bases from V and 3 bases from J, leaving 24 bases between. The CDR3 extends over 17 amino acids. The CDR3: CASKPTKQGRLYTEAFF. In DNA, the CDR3 is TGTGCCAGCAAGCCCACAAAACAGGGTAGGTTGTACACTGAAGCTTTCTTT.

V is TRBV5-4 and J is TRBJ1-5, with 7 bases that match TRBD1. After removal of 6 bases from V and 0 bases from J, the junction contained 9 bases not matched to a gene. This CDR3 region has 16 residues. Germline V gene data show CDR1 as SGHNT and CDR2 as YYREEE (reference sequence). The CDR3 region has the DNA TGTGCCAGCACCCAGGAACAGGGGCATAGCAATCAGCCCCAGCATTTT. Its protein is CASTQEQGHSNQPQHF.

In DNA, the CDR3 is TGTGCCAGCAGTTCGCCCTTGGACCCCTACTATGGCTACACCTTC. Protein product: CASSSPLDPYYGYTF. This chain links TRBV28 with TRBJ1-2; D not resolved. Germline CDR1 MDHEN, CDR2 SYDVKM. This CDR3 comprises 15 residues. Trimming removed 4 bases from V and 3 bases from J, with 15 bases in between.

The table lists this clone with a count of one. The V and J genes are TRBV6-5 and TRBJ2-5; D is perhaps TRBD2 (6 bases). The J call could be wrong; TRBJ2-7 is a better fit for the DNA end. CDR1 is MNHEY and CDR2 is SVGAGI in the germline V gene. CDR3 length equals 16 residues. The CDR3 reads CASSLGMGLISYEQYF. As DNA, the CDR3 is TGTGCCAGCAGTTTGGGTATGGGACTTATCTCCTACGAGCAGTACTTC.